This note documents a single T cell receptor beta chain sequence. This sample stems from a study of blood T cell repertoires in COVID-19. Study details: Whether acute or convalescent, the COVID-19 samples came from the United States, Italy and Spain. T cells, B-cell-depleted T cells, or PBMCs provided the cDNA or gDNA that served as material.

Original analysis: Cell counts per sample came from amplifying reference gene primers. Clones were read by immunoSEQ multiplex PCR, and TCRdb kept only the in-frame ones, dropping some. The V and J calls and clone size come from that table; D and trimming were worked out from the DNA. The sample gives over 200,000 clones, around four fifths of which show up once; roughly 20% is in the top ten. The clonotype comes from a woman of 80 years or more with active or convalescent COVID-19. The sequenced material came from peripheral blood.

CDR3 in amino acids: CAGSTAGRYHEQFF. The CDR3 DNA reads as TGTGCCGGATCAACAGCGGGACGGTATCATGAGCAGTTCTTC. The rearrangement links TRBV6-6 to TRBJ2-1, with 7 bases matching TRBD2. V was pared by 11 bases and J by 8 bases, with 15 bases of the junction left unmatched. There are 14 residues in the CDR3. Germline CDR1 and CDR2: MNHNY and SVGAGI (reference sequence).